This passage covers 31 T cell receptor beta chains from one sample sequenced in a study of CD8+ T cells in alopecia areata. Treatment meaning: oral pan-JAK inhibitor, 5-10 mg twice daily. Following extraction, RNA underwent reverse transcription to cDNA, which served as the sequencing template. Assay used: immunoSEQ multiplex PCR; TCRdb lists only in-frame clones, some missing. This sample has about 92,000 clones, with around 44% found just once. Source: CD8+ T cells sorted from blood, taken at week 24, from a patient treated with tofacitinib. Every receptor here comes from a human donor with alopecia areata.

The chain joins TRBV28 to TRBJ2-5, with 9 bases fitting TRBD1. Germline values: CDR1 MDHEN, CDR2 SYDVKM. The CDR3 contains 16 residues. V gave up 6 bases and J gave up 5 bases; unmatched junction bases: 13. The CDR3 nucleotides read TGTGCCAGCAGCCTAATCGGGACAGGGCAACGGGAGACCCAGTACTTC. This translates into CASSLIGTGQRETQYF.

This chain uses TRBV29-1 with TRBJ2-2; D possibly corresponds to TRBD1 (6 bases). V was trimmed by 6 bases and J by 4 bases, leaving 12 bases between them. Germline V CDR1 and CDR2: SQVTM, ANQGSEA. This CDR3 spans 13 amino acids. In DNA, the CDR3 is TGCAGCGTAGTCCAGGGGTTCACCGGGGAGCTGTTTTTT. Its protein product is CSVVQGFTGELFF.

The chain combines TRBV5-1 with TRBJ2-5; 10 bases are a match to TRBD2. The CDR3 totals 16 residues. V was clipped by 6 bases and J by 5 bases; unmatched bases: 13. Looked up from germline, CDR1 is SGHRS and CDR2 is YFSETQ. The CDR3 here is CASTADSGRSGETQYF. The CDR3 DNA reads as TGCGCCAGCACCGCAGATAGCGGGAGGTCTGGGGAGACCCAGTACTTC.

The CDR3 DNA is TGTGCCAGCAGCATGAGGAGCTCTGGAAACACCATATATTTT. The encoded protein is CASSMRSSGNTIYF. The chain recombines TRBV27 with TRBJ1-3; D gene uncertain. Germline V gene data show CDR1 as MNHEY and CDR2 as SMNVEV (reference sequence). Trimming took 6 bases from V and 0 from J, leaving 9 bases between them. CDR3 length: 14 amino acids.

This clone has just a few counts. The rearrangement joins TRBV19 to TRBJ2-1; 7 nucleotides line up with TRBD2. V shed 1 base, J shed 8 bases, and the junction held 5 bases outside the gene matches. Germline V gene data show CDR1 as LNHDA and CDR2 as SQIVND (reference sequence). There are 14 residues in the CDR3. CDR3 sequence reads: CASSIGGSYHEQFF. As DNA, the CDR3 is TGTGCCAGTAGTATAGGCGGGAGTTACCATGAGCAGTTCTTC.

This chain links TRBV29-1 with TRBJ2-5; TRBD1 agrees at 8 bases. The CDR3 extends over 13 amino acids. Germline trimming cut 5 bases from V and 5 bases from J; bases unmatched to any gene: 7. Germline V lookup: CDR1 SQVTM, CDR2 ANQGSEA. The CDR3 sequence: CSVPRTGRETQYF. The CDR3, as DNA: TGCAGCGTTCCTAGGACAGGGAGGGAGACCCAGTACTTC.

The rearrangement links TRBV19 to TRBJ2-7; TRBD2 aligns across 11 bases. This CDR3 is built from 15 residues. The germline V gene encodes CDR1 LNHDA and CDR2 SQIVND (reference sequence). V shed 4 bases and J 2 bases; nucleotides not matched to a gene: 4. CDR3 sequence (DNA): TGTGCCAGTAGTAAAGGGACTAGCGGAGCCTACGAGCAGTACTTC. It specifies CASSKGTSGAYEQYF. The full variable domain, in which reference TRBV19 and TRBJ2-7 provide the parts outside the CDR3, is DGGITQSPKYLFRKEGQNVTLSCEQNLNHDAMYWYRQDPGQGLRLIYYSQIVNDFQKGDIAEGYSVSREKKESFPLTVTSAQKNPTAFYLCASSKGTSGAYEQYFGPGTRLTVT.

V gene TRBV4-1 combines with J gene TRBJ2-1, with D possibly TRBD2 on 6 matching bases. CDR1 is MGHRA and CDR2 is YSYEKL in the germline V gene. The length of the CDR3 is 13 residues. Between the trimmed V and J ends, which lost 3 bases and 9 bases, there was a span of 12 bases. In DNA form, the CDR3 reads TGCGCCAGCAGCCACCGGGAGACGGCTGAGCAGTTCTTC. Its protein is CASSHRETAEQFF.

V is TRBV9 and J is TRBJ1-1; no definite D call. This CDR3 has 15 residues. The V and J ends lost 0 bases and 1 base respectively, with 10 bases between them. Germline CDR1 and CDR2: SGDLS and YYNGEE. The CDR3 DNA follows: TGTGCCAGCAGCGTAGGGGCAGGCCGGAACACTGAAGCTTTCTTT. Protein sequence: CASSVGAGRNTEAFF.

The gene calls are TRBV5-1 and TRBJ2-3; no firm D call. From germline, CDR1 is SGHRS and CDR2 YFSETQ. This CDR3 is built from 17 residues. The V end was cut by 0 bases, the J end by 2 bases, with 16 bases between. DNA of the CDR3: TGCGCCAGCAGCTTGGCCTCTGGTCAGGTCCCCACAGATACGCAGTATTTT. Translation: CASSLASGQVPTDTQYF.

The chain couples TRBV29-1 to TRBJ2-5; no reliable D call. The J call may not be correct, given that the DNA end is closer to TRBJ2-7. Germline CDR1 reads SQVTM; CDR2 reads ANQGSEA. The CDR3 loop spans 13 amino acids. CDR3 DNA sequence: TGCAGCGTTCGCGACCCAGACAATTACGAGCAGTACTTC. It is translated as CSVRDPDNYEQYF.

This clone has just a few counts. CDR3 nucleotides: TGCGCCAGCAGCTGGCTCGGGGGCACAGATACGCAGTATTTT. As protein: CASSWLGGTDTQYF. The V gene is TRBV5-1, the J gene TRBJ2-3; TRBD2 is a possible D gene (5 bases). The CDR3 totals 14 residues. The germline CDR1 and CDR2 sequences are SGHRS and YFSETQ. V shed 3 bases and J shed 1 base, with 9 bases lying between them. Supplemented by reference TRBV5-1 and TRBJ2-3, the full variable domain reads KAGVTQTPRYLIKTRGQQVTLSCSPISGHRSVSWYQQTPGQGLQFLFEYFSETQRNKGNFPGRFSGRQFSNSRSEMNVSTLELGDSALYLCASSWLGGTDTQYFGPGTRLTVL.

This chain connects TRBV19 to TRBJ2-7; D may be TRBD1 (5 bases). The V and J ends lost 8 bases and 3 bases respectively, with 8 bases between them. Germline V gene sequence: CDR1 LNHDA, CDR2 SQIVND (reference sequence). This CDR3 spans 11 amino acids. CDR3 sequence reads: CASGQGYEQYF. The CDR3 bases are TGTGCCAGTGGGCAGGGCTACGAGCAGTACTTC.

This clone turned up a few times. The V and J genes are TRBV29-1 and TRBJ1-2, with 8 bases aligning to TRBD1. V was clipped by 6 bases and J by 4 bases; unmatched bases: 7. The CDR3 covers 13 residues. Looked up from germline, CDR1 is SQVTM and CDR2 is ANQGSEA. The CDR3 loop is CSVNDRGGYGYTF. CDR3 DNA: TGCAGCGTCAACGACAGGGGAGGCTATGGCTACACCTTC.

The chain recombines TRBV30 with TRBJ2-1; TRBD2 matches at 9 bases. The germline V gene encodes CDR1 GTSNPN and CDR2 SVGIG (reference sequence). V dropped 0 bases and J dropped 9; count of bases not matched to a gene: 9. The CDR3 has 15 residues. CDR3 bases: TGTGCCTGGAGTGTACGGCGGGAGGGGACCCGTGAGCAGTTCTTC. Protein product: CAWSVRREGTREQFF.

The sample holds a few counts of this clone. The chain uses TRBV11-2 and TRBJ2-5; 14 bases match TRBD2. Germline trimming cut 0 bases from V and 0 bases from J; bases unmatched to any gene: 3. The CDR3 covers 18 residues. CDR1 is SGHAT and CDR2 is FQNNGV in the germline V gene. This CDR3 reads CASSLDPGLAGDQETQYF. Written as DNA, the CDR3 is TGTGCCAGCAGCTTAGATCCGGGACTAGCGGGAGACCAAGAGACCCAGTACTTC.

CDR3 region: CSVETGQGNQPQHF. The CDR3 coding sequence is TGCAGCGTTGAAACGGGACAGGGGAATCAGCCCCAGCATTTT. V is TRBV29-1 and J is TRBJ1-5, with TRBD1 identical over 10 bases. The CDR3 runs 14 residues. Per germline, CDR1 SQVTM and CDR2 ANQGSEA. V was pared by 2 bases and J by 4 bases, with 2 bases of the junction left unmatched.

The chain has TRBV30 and TRBJ2-7; 7 bases agree with TRBD2. CDR3 length: 13 amino acids. V shed 6 bases and J 4 bases; nucleotides not matched to a gene: 9. CDR1 and CDR2 (germline): GTSNPN, SVGIG (reference sequence). CDR3 sequence: CACLPSGEYEQYF. The CDR3 bases are TGTGCCTGTCTCCCTAGCGGAGAATACGAGCAGTACTTC.

This clone was counted at least ten times. The chain uses TRBV5-1 and TRBJ2-5; D perhaps matches TRBD1 (6 bases). V was cut by 3 bases and J by 0 bases, with 18 bases left in between. Germline CDR1 reads SGHRS; CDR2 reads YFSETQ. The CDR3 contains 17 residues. CDR3 nucleotides: TGCGCCAGCAGCTGGTTGGACCTACAGGGTTACCAAGAGACCCAGTACTTC. As protein: CASSWLDLQGYQETQYF.

This chain uses TRBV29-1 with TRBJ2-7; TRBD2 matches 13 bases. V trimming: 0 bases; J trimming: 3 bases; junction bases outside the gene matches: 8. This CDR3 region has 17 residues. Germline CDR1 and CDR2: SQVTM and ANQGSEA. The CDR3 protein is CSVEDPGTSGILYEQYF. The CDR3 bases are TGCAGCGTTGAAGATCCAGGGACTAGCGGGATTCTCTACGAGCAGTACTTC.

This clone was detected a few times. The same CDR3 also results from other DNA sequences found in this sample. The chain has TRBV29-1 and TRBJ2-7; 7 bases map to TRBD1. Germline trimming cut 7 bases from V and 3 bases from J; bases unmatched to any gene: 6. This CDR3 is 12 amino acids long. Per germline, CDR1 SQVTM and CDR2 ANQGSEA. CDR3 sequence: CSARDRDYEQYF. CDR3 nucleotides: TGCAGCGCCCGGGACAGAGACTACGAGCAGTACTTC.

This clone was observed a handful of times. The chain combines TRBV2 with TRBJ1-5; possible D gene TRBD1, 6 bases. Germline loops: CDR1 SNHLY, CDR2 FYNNEI. With 6 bases removed from V and 7 bases from J, the gap between germline ends came to 13 bases. The CDR3 has 13 residues. The CDR3 loop reads CASSPGVEQPQHF. CDR3 bases: TGTGCCAGCAGCCCAGGGGTGGAACAGCCCCAGCATTTT.

V is TRBV5-1 and J is TRBJ2-7; D perhaps matches TRBD1 (6 bases). The CDR3 sequence is 17 residues long. Between the trimmed V and J ends, which lost 4 bases and 3 bases, there was a span of 23 bases. Germline lookup yields CDR1 SGHRS and CDR2 YFSETQ. CDR3 coding DNA: TGCGCCAGCAGCGAAGGTACCACAGGGATCGTAAACTACGAGCAGTACTTC. It codes for CASSEGTTGIVNYEQYF.

This clone occurred a few times. The chain recombines TRBV2 with TRBJ2-7, with D unclear. CDR3 length equals 12 residues. The germline V gene encodes CDR1 SNHLY and CDR2 FYNNEI. V gave up 7 bases and J gave up 6 bases, with 13 bases separating them. The CDR3 here is CASTETGLEQYF. In DNA, the CDR3 is TGTGCCAGCACCGAGACGGGTCTCGAGCAGTACTTC.

CDR3 protein: CASSLGTVGYTF. CDR3 nucleotide sequence: TGTGCCAGCAGCTTAGGGACAGTGGGCTACACCTTC. This sequence joins TRBV7-2 and TRBJ1-2; TRBD1 is a possible D gene (6 bases). This CDR3 region has 12 residues. CDR1 is SGHTA, CDR2 FQGNSA, per germline. Trimming removed 1 base from V and 8 bases from J, with 8 bases in between.

The gene calls are TRBV9 and TRBJ2-3; no clear D gene. The CDR3 totals 13 residues. Germline CDR1 and CDR2: SGDLS and YYNGEE. V gave up 3 bases and J gave up 6 bases, with 11 bases separating them. CDR3 DNA: TGTGCCAGCAGCGGTAAGCCCGCGGATACGCAGTATTTT. This translates into CASSGKPADTQYF.

The chain is built from TRBV10-3 and TRBJ1-5; D unresolved. Germline CDR1 reads ENHRY; CDR2 reads SYGVKD. The V end was cut by 9 bases, the J end by 1 base, with 10 bases between. The CDR3 is 13 amino acids. The CDR3 sequence: CAIGYSSNQPQHF. The CDR3 nucleotides are TGTGCCATTGGGTACTCGAGCAATCAGCCCCAGCATTTT.

There are a few counts of this clone. The V gene is TRBV7-9, the J gene TRBJ2-7; D is unresolved. Germline V gene sequence: CDR1 SEHNR, CDR2 FQNEAQ (reference sequence). With 5 bases removed from V and 2 bases from J, the gap between germline ends came to 13 bases. CDR3 length equals 14 residues. The CDR3 nucleotides read TGTGCCAGCAGCCCCTCTCCAAGGACCTACGAGCAGTACTTC. It yields the protein CASSPSPRTYEQYF.

The rearrangement uses TRBV28 and TRBJ2-7, with a tentative D call TRBD1 (6 bases). The germline V gene encodes CDR1 MDHEN and CDR2 SYDVKM. This CDR3 has 14 amino acids. V was clipped by 6 bases and J by 0 bases, with 12 bases between them. DNA of the CDR3: TGTGCCAGCAGGTTACGGGACAACTCCTACGAGCAGTACTTC. This sequence encodes CASRLRDNSYEQYF.

V is TRBV9 and J is TRBJ2-1; possibly TRBD1 or TRBD2 for D (5 bases each). The V and J ends lost 7 bases and 7 bases respectively, with 21 bases between them. Germline V gives CDR1 SGDLS, CDR2 YYNGEE. The CDR3 runs 15 residues. The CDR3 loop reads CASSGPRDGFNEQFF. The CDR3 DNA reads as TGTGCCAGCTCAGGACCCCGGGACGGATTTAATGAGCAGTTCTTC.

The chain employs TRBV11-1 and TRBJ1-1, with D possibly TRBD1 on 5 matching bases. This CDR3 comprises 13 residues. The germline gives CDR1 SGHAT, CDR2 FQDESV (reference sequence). With 5 bases removed from V and 1 base from J, the gap between germline ends came to 8 bases. CDR3 DNA sequence: TGTGCCAGCAGCACAGGACAGAACACTGAAGCTTTCTTT. As protein: CASSTGQNTEAFF.